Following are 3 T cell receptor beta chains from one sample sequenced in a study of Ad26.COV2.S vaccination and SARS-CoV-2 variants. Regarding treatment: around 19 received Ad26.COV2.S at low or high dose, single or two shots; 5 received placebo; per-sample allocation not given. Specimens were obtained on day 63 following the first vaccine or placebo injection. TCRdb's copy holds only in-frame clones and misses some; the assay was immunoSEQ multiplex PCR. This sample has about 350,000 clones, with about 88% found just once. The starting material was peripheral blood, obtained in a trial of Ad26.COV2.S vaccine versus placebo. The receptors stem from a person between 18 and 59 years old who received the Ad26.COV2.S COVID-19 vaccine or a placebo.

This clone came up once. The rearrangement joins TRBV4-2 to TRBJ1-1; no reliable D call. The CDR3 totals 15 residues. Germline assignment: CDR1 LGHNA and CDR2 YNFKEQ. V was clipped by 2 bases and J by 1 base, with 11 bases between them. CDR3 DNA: TGTGCCAGCAGCCAACATACCCAAGAGAACACTGAAGCTTTCTTT. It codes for CASSQHTQENTEAFF.

The CDR3 protein is CASSVSGGYTDTQYF. The CDR3 DNA sequence: TGTGCCAGCAGCGTTAGCGGGGGATACACAGATACGCAGTATTTT. The chain is built from TRBV9 and TRBJ2-3, with 9 bases lining up with TRBD2. CDR1 and CDR2 (germline): SGDLS, YYNGEE. Trimming cost V 2 bases and J 2 bases; bases outside gene matches: 3. The CDR3 sequence is 15 residues long.

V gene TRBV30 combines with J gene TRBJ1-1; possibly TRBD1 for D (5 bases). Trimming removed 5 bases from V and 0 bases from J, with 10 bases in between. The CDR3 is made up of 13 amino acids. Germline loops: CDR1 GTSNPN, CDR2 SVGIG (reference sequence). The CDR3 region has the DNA TGTGCCTGGTCGCGGGGGTTGAACACTGAAGCTTTCTTT. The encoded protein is CAWSRGLNTEAFF.